This TCR beta chain was captured in a study of tumor and adjacent non-tumor tissue in lung cancer. This clonotype has just a few counts. Antigen unknown. Sequence at one end of the junction differs from germline and may be a read error. Three rounds of nested PCR, following a modified ARM-PCR protocol, produced the TCRbeta library. TCRdb reanalysed the multiplex PCR reads using MiXCR and keeps one entry per CDR3 protein. In the table there are tens of thousands of distinct CDR3 sequences, around 60% of which are singletons. The CDR3 totals 14 residues. Study findings and constraints: Shorter survival was associated with higher TCR diversity in tumors. Tumor tissue had significantly higher TCR diversity than normal lung. Normal lung showed higher cumulative top 100 clone frequency than tumor.

No cell sorting was done before RNA was extracted from the tissue. The normal lung tissue was taken more than 3 cm from the tumor edge. Chemotherapy-naive patients with new lung cancer underwent thoracic surgery in China, August–late 2014. The chain couples TRBV12-3 or TRBV12-4 to TRBJ2-7, with D possibly TRBD1 on 6 matching bases. The clonotype was recovered from a woman between 65 and 79 years old with non-small cell lung cancer. Sequenced input: distant non-tumor lung tissue. The CDR3 region has the DNA TGTGCCAGCAGTTACACAGGGTTTGGCGACGAGCGGTACTTC. Translated, it gives CASSYTGFGDERYF.